In this sample, the clone carrying this TCR beta chain turned up a few times. The target antigen is unknown. The data stem from a study of early T cells in non-severe SARS-CoV-2 infection. Looking at the study overall: The input, bulk RNA from unsorted whole blood, was sequenced, and chains were unpaired. Study-wide results and caveats: VDJdb matching favored anti-spike CD8 responses, missing private and CD4 specificities.

From germline, CDR1 is MDHEN and CDR2 SYDVKM. The CDR3 runs 12 residues. J was trimmed by 6 bases and V by 7 bases; bases with no gene match: 6. Attachment of unique molecular identifiers to individual cDNA molecules was performed. TCRdb recomputed calls from the 5' RACE reads with MiXCR, one row per CDR3 protein. The data show about 99,000 distinct CDR3 sequences, 15% to 20% seen once. Sequencing was carried out using whole blood. The V gene is TRBV28, the J gene TRBJ2-7; 7 bases are shared with TRBD1. The source is an adult who was a healthcare worker with PCR-confirmed SARS-CoV-2 infection or an uninfected control (not recorded which). The CDR3: CASTPDRAEQYF. CDR3 bases: TGTGCCAGCACACCCGACAGGGCCGAGCAGTACTTC.